Reported below is one TCR beta chain. Antigen unknown. Other DNA sequences from this sample encode an identical CDR3 as well. CD45RO-negative, CCR7-positively selected cells formed the naive CD8 fraction, excluding terminally differentiated effector memory CD45RA+ cells. Participating donors were healthy, HIV-negative adults free of recent acute infections or vaccinations. Sequencing was at deep level. Sequenced by immunoSEQ multiplex PCR; TCRdb stores in-frame clones only, minus some. Found here are some 2.1 million clones, about 94% of them singletons; the top ten hold 0.85% to 1.2%. The data were obtained in a study of shared clonotypes between healthy human individuals. Study-wide results and limits: Compared with clonotypes that all four donors shared, non-shared clonotypes had lower generation probabilities.

The CDR3 sequence is 14 residues long. Trimming cost V 5 bases and J 4 bases; bases outside gene matches: 6. CDR1 is LNHDA, CDR2 SQIVND, per germline (reference sequence). The sample comprised naive CD8+ T cells sorted from blood. The chain uses TRBV19 and TRBJ2-7; TRBD1 matches at 9 bases. The sequence derives from a man younger than 35 in good health. CDR3 in amino acids: CASSGGQGGYEQYF. CDR3 nucleotide sequence: TGTGCCAGTAGTGGGGGACAGGGTGGATACGAGCAGTACTTC.